This T cell receptor beta chain originates from a study of blood T cell repertoires in COVID-19. About the study: Italy, Spain and the United States were the sources of the convalescent and acute COVID-19 samples.

The length of the CDR3 is 14 residues. Germline values: CDR1 SGHVS, CDR2 FNYEAQ. The junction had 3 bases not matched to a gene; V was cut back by 1 base and J by 4 bases. Profiled with immunoSEQ multiplex PCR; TCRdb holds only in-frame clones, not every one. There are approximately 260,000 clones in the sample; around 89% occur only once, and approximately 2.1% lies in the top ten. This clonotype was sampled from a woman aged 55-69 years with COVID-19, enrolled during active disease. Specimen: peripheral blood. This chain connects TRBV7-6 to TRBJ2-5, with 7 bases matching TRBD1. DNA for the CDR3: TGTGCCAGCAGCTTAGTCTCAGGGGGAGAGACCCAGTACTTC. Translating gives CASSLVSGGETQYF.